This TCR beta chain appears in the sequencing data of a study of blood T cell repertoires in COVID-19. Study overall: Collection of acute and convalescent COVID-19 samples took place in the United States, Italy and Spain.

As originally analysed: Amplification with reference gene primers provided the estimates of nucleated cell counts. Sequencing used immunoSEQ multiplex PCR; TCRdb keeps in-frame clones, though not all of them. V and J calls and clone size are copied from that table; D and trimming were computed from the DNA. The sample shows about 220,000 clones, over 75% of them seen only once. Source material: peripheral blood. The source of this sequence is a human donor in a cohort sampled during active COVID-19.

CDR3 amino acids: CATSRTSGSDEQFF. CDR3 in DNA: TGTGCCACCAGTAGAACTAGCGGGAGCGATGAGCAGTTCTTC. This sequence joins TRBV24-1 and TRBJ2-1; 11 bases match TRBD2. The CDR3 spans 14 residues. CDR1 and CDR2 (germline): KGHDR, SFDVKD. Unmatched junction bases numbered 5, after V lost 6 bases and J lost 8 bases.